This record concerns one T cell receptor beta chain sequence. Its antigen is still unknown. Base qualities are not provided; no much larger clone lies one nucleotide away. The trial excluded patients who had a history of autoimmune disease or who were on systemic immunosuppression. Peripheral blood for TCR sequencing was collected from all dose cohorts at baseline, on cycle 4 day 1, and on cycle 7 day 1. The samples were drawn from a first-in-human, open-label, multicenter phase I dose-escalation trial of ivuxolimab. The trial enrolled adults with locally advanced or metastatic head and neck squamous cell, hepatocellular, melanoma or renal cell carcinoma. Before TCR sequencing, CD4+ T cells and CD8+ T cells were sorted from peripheral blood as separate populations. The record originates from a study of OX40 agonist ivuxolimab in advanced cancers. Study-level background: The costimulatory receptor OX40 (CD134) was targeted by ivuxolimab, a fully human IgG2 agonistic monoclonal antibody. The paper describes the monotherapy dose-escalation part (N = 52 patients) of the phase I trial of ivuxolimab. Intravenous ivuxolimab was administered to patients every 2 weeks at six dose levels: 0.01, 0.1, 0.3, 1.5, 3 and 10 mg/kg. A male proportion of 75% to 85% and a mean age of 60 years, ranging from 23 to 79, were recorded for the dose-escalation cohort. Three dose-escalation patients achieved partial responses, one with hepatocellular carcinoma and two with cutaneous melanoma. Prior anti-PD-1, anti-PD-L1 or anti-CTLA-4 therapy was permitted, and about 40% of dose-escalation patients had received checkpoint inhibitors. Of the 50 or so patients in dose escalation, about 20 had hepatocellular carcinoma, roughly 15 had melanoma, 9 had renal cell carcinoma and 9 had head and neck cancer. The point of sequencing TCRbeta in the periphery was to test whether ivuxolimab changed TCR sequence diversity and drove clonal T-cell expansion.

Genomic DNA was extracted from sorted cells for sequencing of the TCRbeta CDR3 region. The immunoSEQ Assay was used to sequence the TCRbeta CDR3 regions. As stored in TCRdb, this immuneACCESS dataset retains in-frame rearrangements with V and J assigned. A fraction of the clones does not appear; measured against another copy, unresolved V genes explain less than half of the discrepancy, and the remainder lacks a known reason. A total of about 96,000 clones appear in this sample, roughly 80% of them only once. The ten largest clonotypes hold roughly 5.2% of the sample. The trim is 0 bases for V and 8 bases for J, with a gap of 6 bases between the germline ends. Via the germline V gene, CDR1 is MGHRA and CDR2 YSYEKL. Reading from cysteine to phenylalanine, the CDR3 counts 12 amino acids. The entry retains the CDR3 DNA only, 36 bases that are in frame from base 1. Results and caveats for the whole study, not just this receptor: In partial responders in the 0.1-3.0 mg/kg groups, normalized peripheral clonal expansion was found to be among the lowest, especially among CD8+ T cells. After ivuxolimab, expanded clones were on average more numerous among CD8+ T cells than among CD4+ T cells. At doses from 0.1 to 3.0 mg/kg, clonal expansion was seen in both CD4+ and CD8+ blood T cells between baseline and week 6. Which antigens the clonally expanded peripheral T cells were specific for was not determined. Low levels of normalized T-cell clonal expansion were also seen in some nonresponding patients.

The material was CD4+ or CD8+ T cells sorted from blood, obtained in a trial of the OX40 agonist ivuxolimab. Recombination linked TRBV4-1 to TRBJ2-3, with the D gene not confidently named. The sequence came from an adult with an advanced solid tumor such as melanoma, head and neck, liver or kidney cancer. The CDR3 region: CASSQDSLTQYF. The sequenced DNA is TGCGCCAGCAGCCAAGATTCACTTACGCAGTATTTT.